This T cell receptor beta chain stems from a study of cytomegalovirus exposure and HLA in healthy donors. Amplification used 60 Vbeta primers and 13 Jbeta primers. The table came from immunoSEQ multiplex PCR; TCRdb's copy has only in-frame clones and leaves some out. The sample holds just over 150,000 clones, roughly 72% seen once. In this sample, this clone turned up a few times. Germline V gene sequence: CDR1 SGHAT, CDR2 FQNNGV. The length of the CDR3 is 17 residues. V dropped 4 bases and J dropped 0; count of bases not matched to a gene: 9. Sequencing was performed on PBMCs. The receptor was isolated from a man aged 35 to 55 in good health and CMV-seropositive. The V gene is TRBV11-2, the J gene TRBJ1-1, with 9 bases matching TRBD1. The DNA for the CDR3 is TGTGCCAGCAGCTCCCGGACAGGGGCGAAACTGAACACTGAAGCTTTCTTT. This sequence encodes CASSSRTGAKLNTEAFF. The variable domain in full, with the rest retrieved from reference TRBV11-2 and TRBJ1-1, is EAGVAQSPRYKIIEKRQSVAFWCNPISGHATLYWYQQILGQGPKLLIQFQNNGVVDDSQLPKDRFSAERLKGVDSTLKIQPAKLEDSAVYLCASSSRTGAKLNTEAFFGQGTRLTVV.